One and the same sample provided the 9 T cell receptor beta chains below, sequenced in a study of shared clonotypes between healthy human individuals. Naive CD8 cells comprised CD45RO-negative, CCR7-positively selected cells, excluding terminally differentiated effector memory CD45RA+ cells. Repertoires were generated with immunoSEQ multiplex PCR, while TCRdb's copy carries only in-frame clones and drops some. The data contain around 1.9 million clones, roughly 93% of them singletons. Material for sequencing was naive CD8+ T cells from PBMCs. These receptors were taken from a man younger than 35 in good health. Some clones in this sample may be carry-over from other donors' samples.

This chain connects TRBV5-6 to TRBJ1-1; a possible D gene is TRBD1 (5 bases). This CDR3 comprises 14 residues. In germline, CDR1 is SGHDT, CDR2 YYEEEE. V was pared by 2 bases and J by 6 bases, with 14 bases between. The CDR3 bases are TGTGCCAGCAGCTTTTTGTCAGGGCGAGCTGAAGCTTTCTTT. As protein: CASSFLSGRAEAFF.

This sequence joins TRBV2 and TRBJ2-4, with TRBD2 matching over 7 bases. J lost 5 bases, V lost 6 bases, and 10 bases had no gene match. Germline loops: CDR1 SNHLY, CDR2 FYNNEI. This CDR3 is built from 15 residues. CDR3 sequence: CASRSSGTPENIQYF. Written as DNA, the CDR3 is TGTGCCAGCAGGTCTAGCGGAACCCCCGAAAACATTCAGTACTTC. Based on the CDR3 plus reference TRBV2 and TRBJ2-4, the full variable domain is EPEVTQTPSHQVTQMGQEVILRCVPISNHLYFYWYRQILGQKVEFLVSFYNNEISEKSEIFDDQFSVERPDGSNFTLKIRSTKLEDSAMYFCASRSSGTPENIQYFGAGTRLSVL.

Here the CDR3 DNA reads TGTGCCAGCAGCGCACAGGGGAGGTATGGCTACACCTTC. Protein sequence: CASSAQGRYGYTF. The chain joins TRBV9 to TRBJ1-2; 7 nucleotides align to TRBD1. The V segment lost 3 bases and the J segment 5 bases; nucleotides outside the gene matches: 4. CDR1 SGDLS and CDR2 YYNGEE come from the germline V gene. This CDR3 comprises 13 residues.

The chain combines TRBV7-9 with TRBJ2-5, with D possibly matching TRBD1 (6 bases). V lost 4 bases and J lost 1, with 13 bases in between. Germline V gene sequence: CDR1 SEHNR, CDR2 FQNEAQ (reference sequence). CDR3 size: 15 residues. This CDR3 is CASSSRRDIQETQYF. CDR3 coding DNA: TGTGCCAGCAGCTCCCGCCGGGACATCCAAGAGACCCAGTACTTC. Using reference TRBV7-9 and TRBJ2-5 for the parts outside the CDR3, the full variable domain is DTGVSQNPRHKITKRGQNVTFRCDPISEHNRLYWYRQTLGQGPEFLTYFQNEAQLEKSRLLSDRFSAERPKGSFSTLEIQRTEQGDSAMYLCASSSRRDIQETQYFGPGTRLLVL.

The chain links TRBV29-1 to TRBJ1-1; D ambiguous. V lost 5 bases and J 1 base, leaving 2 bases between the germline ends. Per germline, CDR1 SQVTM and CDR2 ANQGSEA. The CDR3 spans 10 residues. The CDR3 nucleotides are TGCAGCGTTAAGAACACTGAAGCTTTCTTT. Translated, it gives CSVKNTEAFF.

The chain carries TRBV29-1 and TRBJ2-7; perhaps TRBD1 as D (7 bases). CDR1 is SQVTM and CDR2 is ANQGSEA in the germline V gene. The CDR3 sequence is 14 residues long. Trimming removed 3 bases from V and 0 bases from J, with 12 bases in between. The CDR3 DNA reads TGCAGCGTTGACGGGGGACAGTCCTCCTACGAGCAGTACTTC. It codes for CSVDGGQSSYEQYF.

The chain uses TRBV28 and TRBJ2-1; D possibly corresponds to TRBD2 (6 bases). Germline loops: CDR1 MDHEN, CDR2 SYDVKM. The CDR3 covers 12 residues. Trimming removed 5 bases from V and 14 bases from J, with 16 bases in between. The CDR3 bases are TGTGCCAGCAGTCTCACTGGACGGGAGAAGTTCTTC. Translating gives CASSLTGREKFF.

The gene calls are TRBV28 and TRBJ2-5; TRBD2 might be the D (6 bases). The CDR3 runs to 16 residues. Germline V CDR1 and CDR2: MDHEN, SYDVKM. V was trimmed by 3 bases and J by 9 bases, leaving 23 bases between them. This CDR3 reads CASSFLGGIGTEAQYF. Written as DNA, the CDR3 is TGTGCCAGCAGTTTTCTGGGCGGGATTGGGACGGAGGCCCAGTACTTC. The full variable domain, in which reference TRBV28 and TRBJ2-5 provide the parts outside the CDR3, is DVKVTQSSRYLVKRTGEKVFLECVQDMDHENMFWYRQDPGLGLRLIYFSYDVKMKEKGDIPEGYSVSREKKERFSLILESASTNQTSMYLCASSFLGGIGTEAQYFGPGTRLLVL.

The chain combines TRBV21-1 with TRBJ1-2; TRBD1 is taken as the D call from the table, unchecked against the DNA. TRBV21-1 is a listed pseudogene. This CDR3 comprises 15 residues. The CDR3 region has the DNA TGTGCCAGCAGCAAACACAGGGGGAATAACTATGGCTACACCTTC. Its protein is CASSKHRGNNYGYTF.